The sequence of this T cell receptor (beta chain) was determined in a study of blood T cell repertoires in COVID-19. Study as a whole: Spain, Italy and the United States supplied samples that represented acute and convalescent COVID-19. PBMCs, B-cell-depleted T cells, or T cells provided the cDNA or gDNA that made up the material.

Source study methods: Amplification of reference gene primers provided the estimated nucleated cell counts. Profiling relied on immunoSEQ multiplex PCR, and the TCRdb table lists in-frame clones only, not all of them. V and J calls plus clone size are reproduced from that table; the DNA served to infer D and trimming. Of about 160,000 clones in the sample, around 93% were seen once. Patients at the Seattle site were enrolled during active infection and followed longitudinally. Germline lookup yields CDR1 SGHNT and CDR2 YYREEE (reference sequence). The CDR3 runs to 14 residues. Unmatched junction bases numbered 1, after V lost 0 bases and J lost 3 bases.

This receptor was identified in a man aged 25-40 years with COVID-19, enrolled during active disease. Material for sequencing was peripheral blood. The chain uses TRBV5-4 and TRBJ1-2, with 8 nucleotides matching TRBD1. CDR3: CASSLAGGHYGYTF. CDR3 nucleotides: TGTGCCAGCAGCTTGGCAGGGGGCCACTATGGCTACACCTTC.